The present T cell receptor (beta chain) was sequenced within a study of STAT3 mutations in large granular lymphocyte leukemia. General study findings and limits: TCR clonotype switching after therapy occurred in 6 of 18 patients. Variable sampling intervals and differing treatment regimens complicated linking therapy response to TCR clonal burden changes. Every T-cell large granular lymphocyte leukemia patient had at least one immunodominant TCR beta clonotype. In several patients, dominant TCR clone burden exceeded STAT3 mutant burden.

About this clone itself: What it binds is not known.

Profiling relied on immunoSEQ multiplex PCR, and the TCRdb table lists in-frame clones only, not all of them. The sample lists 30,000 to 40,000 clones; around 86% were seen once. This CDR3 has 13 residues. The germline V and J ends were trimmed by 4 bases and 0 bases, with 6 bases remaining between them. Germline assignment: CDR1 SEHNR and CDR2 FQNEAQ (reference sequence). The sequence was obtained from a man aged 55 to 69 with T-cell large granular lymphocyte leukemia. Some clones in this sample may be carry-over from other donors' samples. Sequenced: peripheral blood mononuclear cells. This chain connects TRBV7-9 to TRBJ1-2; no clear D. The CDR3 loop is CASSSSANYGYTF. Written as DNA, the CDR3 is TGTGCCAGCAGCTCGAGTGCTAACTATGGCTACACCTTC. The complete variable domain, with remaining parts taken from reference TRBV7-9 and TRBJ1-2, reads DTGVSQNPRHKITKRGQNVTFRCDPISEHNRLYWYRQTLGQGPEFLTYFQNEAQLEKSRLLSDRFSAERPKGSFSTLEIQRTEQGDSAMYLCASSSSANYGYTFGSGTRLTVV.